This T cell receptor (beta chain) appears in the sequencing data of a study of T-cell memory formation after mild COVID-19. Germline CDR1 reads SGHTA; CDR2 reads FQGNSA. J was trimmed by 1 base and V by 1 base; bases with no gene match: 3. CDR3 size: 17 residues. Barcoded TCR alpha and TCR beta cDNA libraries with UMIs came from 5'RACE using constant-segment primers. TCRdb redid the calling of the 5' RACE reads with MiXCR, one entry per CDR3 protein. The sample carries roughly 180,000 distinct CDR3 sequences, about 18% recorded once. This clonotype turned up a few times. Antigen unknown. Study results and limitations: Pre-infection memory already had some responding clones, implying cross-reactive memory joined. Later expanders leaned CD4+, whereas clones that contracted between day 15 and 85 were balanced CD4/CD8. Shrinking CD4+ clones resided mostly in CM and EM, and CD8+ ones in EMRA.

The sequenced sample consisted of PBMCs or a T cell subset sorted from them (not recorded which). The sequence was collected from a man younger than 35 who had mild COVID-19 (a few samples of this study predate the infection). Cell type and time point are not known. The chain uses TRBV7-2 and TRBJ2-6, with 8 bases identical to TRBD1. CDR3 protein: CASSLVGQASGANVLTF. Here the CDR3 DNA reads TGTGCCAGCAGCTTAGTGGGACAGGCGTCTGGGGCCAACGTCCTGACTTTC.